These 21 T cell receptor beta chains share one sample of origin, sequenced in a study of T cell responses to AZD1222 COVID-19 vaccine (dated by TCRdb to the early 2020s). Taken with the paper, the label for time point translates to: baseline before first vaccination. The library was made by the immunoSEQ multiplex PCR assay. The source is immuneACCESS, and TCRdb retained only in-frame sequences with V and J called. Part of the clones is not carried over; for the studies checked, unresolved V genes explain less than half of this, and the remainder is unexplained. This sample is represented by about 130,000 clones; roughly 90% of them were singletons. The ten largest make up 1.3% to 1.5% of the sample. The material sequenced was peripheral blood, taken on day 0 of AZD1222 vaccination. All receptors come from an adult in good health.

With regard to this clone: The same CDR3 is also encoded by other DNA sequences in this sample. The J gene is TRBJ1-3, the V gene TRBV30; unclear D gene. This CDR3 has 12 amino acids. The ends were cut back, 0 bases at V and 4 bases at J, with 4 bases in the middle. From germline, CDR1 is GTSNPN and CDR2 SVGIG (reference sequence). The CDR3 loop is CAWSVQGNTIYF. The CDR3 DNA reads as TGTGCCTGGAGTGTACAGGGAAACACCATATATTTT.

The rearrangement joins TRBV2 to TRBJ1-1; a weak D match, TRBD1 (5 bases). Germline-derived CDR1 and CDR2 are SNHLY and FYNNEI. CDR3 length: 14 amino acids. The V end lost 5 bases, the J end lost 0 bases, and 10 bases lay between the germline ends. Written as DNA, the CDR3 is TGTGCCAGCAGTTTACAGGAACTGAACACTGAAGCTTTCTTT. Translated, it gives CASSLQELNTEAFF.

The chain couples TRBV19 to TRBJ2-1, with TRBD1 identical over 11 bases. Trimming removed 7 bases from V and 4 bases from J; junction bases left unmatched: 6. This CDR3 is built from 15 residues. Germline V CDR1 and CDR2: LNHDA, SQIVND (reference sequence). The CDR3 DNA is TGTGCCAGTACTTGGACAGGGGGCAGGTACAATGAGCAGTTCTTC. Translating gives CASTWTGGRYNEQFF.

The chain recombines TRBV6-2 or TRBV6-3 with TRBJ2-7, with TRBD2 matching 7 bases. Germline lookup yields CDR1 MNHEY and CDR2 SVGEGT. V lost 6 bases to trimming and J lost 3 bases; unmatched junction nucleotides: 8. This CDR3 spans 14 amino acids. This chain's CDR3 is CASSPPSGNYEQYF. The CDR3 nucleotides are TGTGCCAGCAGCCCCCCTAGCGGAAACTACGAGCAGTACTTC.

The chain joins TRBV2 to TRBJ2-3; D tentatively reads TRBD1 or TRBD2 (6 bases each). Trimming pared 0 bases from V and 2 bases from J, leaving 15 bases between. The CDR3 totals 17 residues. Germline CDR1 reads SNHLY; CDR2 reads FYNNEI. CDR3 DNA: TGTGCCAGCAGTGAAGCGGGGGGCCGGCTAAACACAGATACGCAGTATTTT. This sequence encodes CASSEAGGRLNTDTQYF.

This chain uses TRBV5-6 with TRBJ2-3; tentative D call: TRBD1 (6 bases). Germline CDR1 SGHDT, CDR2 YYEEEE. CDR3 size: 15 residues. Trimming pared 4 bases from V and 5 bases from J, leaving 17 bases between. The CDR3 nucleotides read TGTGCCAGCAGCCCCAAGGGGGAACGCCGAGATACGCAGTATTTT. It is translated as CASSPKGERRDTQYF.

The chain carries TRBV12-3 or TRBV12-4 and TRBJ2-2; a weak D match, TRBD1 (6 bases). Deletions cut 8 bases from V and 7 bases from J, with 14 bases between. This CDR3 has 13 residues. CDR3 sequence (DNA): TGTGCCAGCCGTGACAGGCTCTACGGGGAGCTGTTTTTT. The encoded protein is CASRDRLYGELFF.

This clone was recorded once. The rearrangement joins TRBV11-3 to TRBJ1-2, with no clear D. CDR3 length: 13 amino acids. Germline assignment: CDR1 SGHNT and CDR2 YENEEA. The germline V and J ends were trimmed by 2 bases and 5 bases, with 9 bases remaining between them. This CDR3 reads CASSLTSGYGYTF. CDR3 in DNA: TGTGCCAGCAGCTTAACGTCGGGGTATGGCTACACCTTC. The full variable domain, completed using reference TRBV11-3 and TRBJ1-2, is EAGVVQSPRYKIIEKKQPVAFWCNPISGHNTLYWYLQNLGQGPELLIRYENEEAVDDSQLPKDRFSAERLKGVDSTLKIQPAELGDSAVYLCASSLTSGYGYTFGSGTRLTVV.

The chain couples TRBV24-1 to TRBJ1-2, with 8 bases matching TRBD1. Germline CDR1 is KGHDR and CDR2 is SFDVKD. This CDR3 has 11 amino acids. J gave up 5 bases and V 9 bases, and 1 base lay outside the gene matches. The CDR3 is CATGTGYGYTF. The DNA for the CDR3 is TGTGCCACCGGGACAGGATATGGCTACACCTTC.

The chain carries TRBV7-3 and TRBJ2-2; D gene unclear. The V end was cut by 5 bases, the J end by 6 bases, with 13 bases between. The CDR3 loop spans 14 amino acids. CDR1 is SGHTA and CDR2 is FQGTGA in the germline V gene. This CDR3 is CASSPKMGAGELFF. CDR3 DNA: TGTGCCAGCAGCCCAAAAATGGGCGCCGGGGAGCTGTTTTTT. Complete variable domain (other parts from reference TRBV7-3 and TRBJ2-2): GAGVSQTPSNKVTEKGKYVELRCDPISGHTALYWYRQSLGQGPEFLIYFQGTGAADDSGLPNDRFFAVRPEGSVSTLKIQRTERGDSAVYLCASSPKMGAGELFFGEGSRLTVL.

The chain carries TRBV19 and TRBJ2-1; a weak D match, TRBD2 (5 bases). The CDR3 runs to 14 residues. Per germline, CDR1 LNHDA and CDR2 SQIVND (reference sequence). Trimming pared 10 bases from V and 0 bases from J, leaving 13 bases between. CDR3 bases: TGTGCCACCGGGGTCTTCAGCTCCTACAATGAGCAGTTCTTC. Translated, it gives CATGVFSSYNEQFF.

The rearrangement joins TRBV21-1 to TRBJ2-7. TRBV21-1 is a documented pseudogene. The CDR3 has 13 amino acids. In DNA form, the CDR3 reads TGTGCCAGCACCCCGGGGACCCGAAGGGAGCAGTACTTC. As protein: CASTPGTRREQYF.

This rearrangement joins TRBV3-1 (or the pseudogene TRBV3-2) to TRBJ2-3; 7 nucleotides align to TRBD1. Germline V gene lookup returns CDR1 LGHDT and CDR2 YNNKEL (reference sequence). The CDR3 contains 17 residues. V shed 5 bases, J shed 1 base, and the junction held 12 bases outside the gene matches. The CDR3 sequence: CASSFGLQGFRTDTQYF. CDR3 bases: TGTGCCAGCAGCTTCGGCTTACAGGGGTTCCGCACAGATACGCAGTATTTT.

The rearrangement links TRBV7-6 to TRBJ2-7; 7 nucleotides line up with TRBD1. In germline, CDR1 is SGHVS, CDR2 FNYEAQ. Germline trimming cut 1 base from V and 2 bases from J; bases unmatched to any gene: 8. The CDR3 runs 16 residues. CDR3 amino acids: CASSLDLLGTAYEQYF. The CDR3, as DNA: TGTGCCAGCAGCTTAGACCTATTAGGGACAGCCTACGAGCAGTACTTC.

This clone occurred a few times. The rearrangement uses TRBV11-3 and TRBJ2-7, with 8 bases that match TRBD1. V shed 3 bases, J shed 6 bases, and the junction held 7 bases outside the gene matches. Germline CDR1 reads SGHNT; CDR2 reads YENEEA. CDR3 size: 14 residues. The CDR3 loop reads CASSLDREAGEQYF. In DNA form, the CDR3 reads TGTGCCAGCAGCTTGGACAGGGAGGCTGGCGAGCAGTACTTC.

This rearrangement joins TRBV7-8 to TRBJ2-7; D is ambiguous. Germline lookup yields CDR1 SGHVS and CDR2 FQNEAQ. The germline V and J ends were trimmed by 1 base and 0 bases, with 10 bases remaining between them. CDR3 length equals 15 residues. The CDR3 loop is CASSLGTASSYEQYF. The CDR3 DNA sequence: TGTGCCAGCAGCTTAGGGACGGCGAGCTCCTACGAGCAGTACTTC.

The CDR3 here is CASSRTSGGADTQYF. DNA of the CDR3: TGCGCCAGCAGCCGAACTAGCGGGGGGGCCGATACGCAGTATTTT. This rearrangement joins TRBV4-1 to TRBJ2-3; 13 nucleotides align to TRBD2. The CDR3 is 15 residues long. Germline values: CDR1 MGHRA, CDR2 YSYEKL. V trimming: 4 bases; J trimming: 6 bases; junction bases outside the gene matches: 4.

This rearrangement joins TRBV28 to TRBJ1-5; D gene uncertain. V lost 9 bases, J lost 5 bases, and 11 bases lay in between. Germline V gives CDR1 MDHEN, CDR2 SYDVKM. CDR3 length equals 12 residues. CDR3 region: CASESGDQPQHF. The CDR3, as DNA: TGTGCCAGTGAGAGTGGGGATCAGCCCCAGCATTTT.

The rearrangement uses TRBV2 and TRBJ2-3; 10 bases fit TRBD2. Trimming cost V 7 bases and J 4 bases; bases outside gene matches: 11. The CDR3 loop spans 16 amino acids. Looked up from germline, CDR1 is SNHLY and CDR2 is FYNNEI. The CDR3 here is CASTLGGLAGADTQYF. CDR3 nucleotide sequence: TGTGCCAGCACCCTGGGGGGGCTAGCGGGGGCAGATACGCAGTATTTT.

The chain combines TRBV20-1 with TRBJ2-1; tentatively, D is TRBD1 or TRBD2 (5 bases each). This CDR3 is built from 13 residues. Germline V gene sequence: CDR1 DFQATT, CDR2 SNEGSKA (reference sequence). Between the trimmed V and J ends, which lost 3 bases and 8 bases, there was a span of 14 bases. Here the CDR3 reads CSASGLMGDEQFF. The CDR3, as DNA: TGCAGTGCTAGTGGGCTGATGGGGGATGAGCAGTTCTTC.

The V and J genes are TRBV19 and TRBJ1-1; perhaps TRBD1 as D (6 bases). This CDR3 is 15 amino acids long. Germline V gives CDR1 LNHDA, CDR2 SQIVND (reference sequence). The germline V and J ends were trimmed by 7 bases and 3 bases, with 18 bases remaining between them. The CDR3 DNA reads TGTGCCAGTACCCCGGCAGGGGCGATCGACACTGAAGCTTTCTTT. It yields the protein CASTPAGAIDTEAFF.